One and the same sample provided the 10 T cell receptor beta chains below, sequenced in a study of early T cells in non-severe SARS-CoV-2 infection. Each CDR3 protein gets one entry after TCRdb re-called the 5' RACE reads with MiXCR. Here the sample spans around 33,000 distinct CDR3 sequences, 4% to 5% being singletons. The sequenced sample consisted of whole blood. The receptors derive from an adult who was a healthcare worker with PCR-confirmed SARS-CoV-2 infection or an uninfected control (not recorded which).

This clonotype was counted at least ten times. The chain uses TRBV9 and TRBJ2-3; no definite D call. This CDR3 spans 15 amino acids. The germline V and J ends were trimmed by 3 bases and 4 bases, with 15 bases remaining between them. Germline lookup yields CDR1 SGDLS and CDR2 YYNGEE. Here the CDR3 DNA reads TGTGCCAGCAGCGGTTTAACGGGTCGCGCAGATACGCAGTATTTT. Translated, it gives CASSGLTGRADTQYF. Supplemented by reference TRBV9 and TRBJ2-3, the full variable domain reads DSGVTQTPKHLITATGQRVTLRCSPRSGDLSVYWYQQSLDQGLQFLIQYYNGEERAKGNILERFSAQQFPDLHSELNLSSLELGDSALYFCASSGLTGRADTQYFGPGTRLTVL.

Many counts were recorded for this clonotype. The chain couples TRBV10-3 to TRBJ2-3; D may be TRBD2 (6 bases). The CDR3 consists of 14 residues. The germline CDR1 and CDR2 sequences are ENHRY and SYGVKD. Trimming pared 4 bases from V and 1 base from J, leaving 9 bases between. Here the CDR3 reads CAISGGGGTDTQYF. The CDR3 coding sequence is TGTGCCATCAGTGGTGGCGGGGGCACAGATACGCAGTATTTT.

This clonotype was found many times. This rearrangement joins TRBV18 to TRBJ1-1; 7 bases line up with TRBD1. CDR1 is KGHSH, CDR2 LQKENI, per germline. This CDR3 has 16 residues. Germline trimming cut 2 bases from V and 1 base from J; bases unmatched to any gene: 7. This CDR3 reads CASSPWTGQANTEAFF. The CDR3 DNA is TGTGCCAGCTCACCATGGACAGGCCAAGCGAACACTGAAGCTTTCTTT.

The chain has TRBV29-1 and TRBJ1-3; D is ambiguous. The CDR3 contains 13 residues. Germline lookup yields CDR1 SQVTM and CDR2 ANQGSEA. With 4 bases removed from V and 0 bases from J, the gap between germline ends came to 7 bases. The CDR3 DNA reads as TGCAGCGTTGCGGTCGACTCTGGAAACACCATATATTTT. Translated, it gives CSVAVDSGNTIYF.

This clonotype was picked up many times. The chain has TRBV4-3 and TRBJ1-6; TRBD1 is a possible D gene (6 bases). Germline values: CDR1 LGHNA, CDR2 YSLEER. There are 18 residues in the CDR3. Trimming left V 0 bases short and J 5 bases short, with 17 bases between. For the CDR3, the DNA is TGCGCCAGCAGCCAAGACATGGCAGGGGTCTTTAATAATTCACCCCTCCACTTT. Translated: CASSQDMAGVFNNSPLHF.

This clonotype was recorded at least ten times. The chain is built from TRBV7-7 and TRBJ2-6; 9 bases match TRBD1. Trimming removed 5 bases from V and 0 bases from J; junction bases left unmatched: 2. This CDR3 comprises 16 residues. Germline V CDR1 and CDR2: SSHAT, FNYEAQ (reference sequence). CDR3 sequence (DNA): TGTGCCAGCAGCCAGACAGGGGGCTCTGGGGCCAACGTCCTGACTTTC. This gives the protein CASSQTGGSGANVLTF.

By share, this clonotype ranks as medium-sized. The chain combines TRBV20-1 with TRBJ2-3; D gene ambiguous. CDR3 length: 15 amino acids. V lost 4 bases and J 4 bases, leaving 18 bases between the germline ends. The V gene's germline CDR1 is DFQATT and CDR2 SNEGSKA (reference sequence). The CDR3 DNA is TGCAGTGCTACCCGGCTGGGTGTGGGCCCAGATACGCAGTATTTT. It encodes CSATRLGVGPDTQYF.

This clonotype was counted ten times or more. An end of the junction differs from the germline gene, which may be a read error. The chain links TRBV5-1 to TRBJ1-4, with D tentatively TRBD1 (6 bases). Germline loops: CDR1 SGHRS, CDR2 YFSETQ. CDR3 size: 15 residues. The CDR3 DNA reads TGCGCCAGCAGCTTGGGAGGGACAACGAATGAAAAACTGTTTTTT. This codes for CASSLGGTTNEKLFF.

The sample holds many counts of this clonotype. The chain combines TRBV10-3 with TRBJ2-1, with D possibly matching TRBD1 (6 bases). The CDR3 totals 17 residues. Germline lookup yields CDR1 ENHRY and CDR2 SYGVKD. Trimming took off 2 bases at V and 4 bases at J, with 18 bases between the two ends. As DNA, the CDR3 is TGTGCCATCAGTGAGCCGGAAGGACAGAAACATTACAATGAGCAGTTCTTC. Amino acid sequence: CAISEPEGQKHYNEQFF.

The chain couples TRBV29-1 to TRBJ1-2, with TRBD1 identical over 9 bases. Trimming took 6 bases from V and 4 from J; bases not matched to a gene: 6. This CDR3 contains 13 residues. Germline V gives CDR1 SQVTM, CDR2 ANQGSEA. CDR3 in amino acids: CSVAQGASYGYTF. CDR3 DNA sequence: TGCAGCGTCGCACAGGGGGCATCCTATGGCTACACCTTC. Supplemented by reference TRBV29-1 and TRBJ1-2, the full variable domain reads SAVISQKPSRDICQRGTSLTIQCQVDSQVTMMFWYRQQPGQSLTLIATANQGSEATYESGFVIDKFPISRPNLTFSTLTVSNMSPEDSSIYLCSVAQGASYGYTFGSGTRLTVV.